The 16 T cell receptor beta chains reported below all come from one sample, sequenced in a study of T cell responses to AZD1222 COVID-19 vaccine. TCRdb's copy holds only in-frame clones and misses some; the assay was immunoSEQ multiplex PCR. The sample yields 130,000 or so clones, approximately 85% seen once. This sample comprised peripheral blood, obtained 28 days after the second AZD1222 dose. Every receptor here comes from an adult who received the AZD1222 COVID-19 vaccine.

This clone was counted only a few times. This sequence joins TRBV6-2 or TRBV6-3 and TRBJ1-2; D ambiguous. The V gene lost 5 bases and the J gene lost 8 bases, with 12 bases spanning the gap. Germline CDR1 reads MNHEY; CDR2 reads SVGEGT. CDR3 size: 12 residues. Here the CDR3 DNA reads TGTGCCAGCAGTGAGAGGAGAGAGGGCTACACCTTC. Protein sequence: CASSERREGYTF.

V usage is TRBV6-2 or TRBV6-3 and J usage is TRBJ2-7; maybe TRBD2 (6 bases). The germline V and J ends were trimmed by 6 bases and 8 bases, with 17 bases remaining between them. Germline lookup yields CDR1 MNHEY and CDR2 SVGEGT. The CDR3 runs 13 residues. CDR3 protein: CASSPGGAGKQYF. CDR3 DNA sequence: TGTGCCAGCAGCCCCGGCGGGGCAGGAAAGCAGTACTTC.

This clone appeared once. The chain is built from TRBV10-3 and TRBJ1-5, with D perhaps TRBD1 (6 bases). Trimming left V 2 bases short and J 4 bases short, with 12 bases between. The CDR3 is 15 residues long. Germline CDR1 is ENHRY and CDR2 is SYGVKD. CDR3: CAISEQQGENQPQHF. The CDR3 DNA reads as TGTGCCATCAGTGAGCAACAGGGCGAAAATCAGCCCCAGCATTTT.

The chain recombines TRBV4-2 with TRBJ1-4, with 9 bases aligning to TRBD1. V lost 4 bases to trimming and J lost 8 bases; unmatched junction nucleotides: 11. CDR1 LGHNA and CDR2 YNFKEQ come from the germline V gene. The CDR3 is 16 residues long. The CDR3 spells CASSLEEGQGREKLFF. DNA for the CDR3: TGTGCCAGCAGCCTAGAAGAGGGACAGGGTAGAGAAAAACTGTTTTTT.

This clone was found once. V and J are TRBV3-1 (or the pseudogene TRBV3-2) and TRBJ1-4; no reliable D call. There are 12 residues in the CDR3. Germline V gene lookup returns CDR1 LGHDT and CDR2 YNNKEL (reference sequence). The V end lost 6 bases, the J end lost 7 bases, and 9 bases lay between the germline ends. As DNA, the CDR3 is TGTGCCAGCAGATACGGGTCTGAAAAACTGTTTTTT. Its protein is CASRYGSEKLFF.

The chain employs TRBV6-2 or TRBV6-3 and TRBJ2-5; D is ambiguous. In germline, CDR1 is MNHEY, CDR2 SVGEGT. V was cut by 2 bases and J by 5 bases, with 9 bases left in between. This CDR3 region has 13 residues. DNA of the CDR3: TGTGCCAGCAGTTACCTCGTGGGGGAGACCCAGTACTTC. It specifies CASSYLVGETQYF.

The count of this clone is one. The V gene is TRBV24-1, the J gene TRBJ1-5, with 7 bases aligning to TRBD1. V shed 4 bases and J 4 bases; nucleotides not matched to a gene: 12. The CDR3 extends over 17 amino acids. Germline V gives CDR1 KGHDR, CDR2 SFDVKD. Here the CDR3 reads CATSDPGQGGANQPQHF. The CDR3, as DNA: TGTGCCACCAGTGACCCCGGGCAGGGGGGGGCAAATCAGCCCCAGCATTTT.

The V and J genes are TRBV3-1 (or the pseudogene TRBV3-2) and TRBJ2-1; D is ambiguous. The CDR3 consists of 14 residues. The germline V and J ends were trimmed by 3 bases and 6 bases, with 12 bases remaining between them. The V gene's germline CDR1 is LGHDT and CDR2 YNNKEL (reference sequence). The CDR3 sequence: CASSHPPEVNEQFF. As DNA, the CDR3 is TGTGCCAGCAGCCATCCCCCTGAGGTCAATGAGCAGTTCTTC.

CDR3 loop: CASSEQYSNQPQHF. CDR3 coding DNA: TGTGCCAGCAGTGAACAGTATAGCAATCAGCCCCAGCATTTT. This rearrangement joins TRBV2 to TRBJ1-5; no reliable D call. In germline, CDR1 is SNHLY, CDR2 FYNNEI. The CDR3 contains 14 residues. V dropped 2 bases and J dropped 0 bases, with 5 bases sitting between them.

CDR3 residues: CASSEKGQGVRYTF. The CDR3 DNA reads TGTGCCAGCAGTGAAAAGGGACAGGGGGTCCGCTACACCTTC. The chain carries TRBV2 and TRBJ1-2, with 11 bases matching TRBD1. J gave up 9 bases and V 2 bases, and 5 bases lay outside the gene matches. Germline assignment: CDR1 SNHLY and CDR2 FYNNEI. The CDR3 is 14 amino acids.

V and J are TRBV3-1 (or the pseudogene TRBV3-2) and TRBJ1-1; no reliable D call. The germline V gene encodes CDR1 LGHDT and CDR2 YNNKEL (reference sequence). The CDR3 has 12 residues. V was clipped by 5 bases and J by 2 bases, with 6 bases between them. CDR3 protein: CASSFSNTEAFF. For the CDR3, the DNA is TGTGCCAGCAGCTTCTCCAACACTGAAGCTTTCTTT.

The chain has TRBV6-5 and TRBJ1-6; D possibly corresponds to TRBD1 (5 bases). There are 16 residues in the CDR3. V was trimmed by 0 bases and J by 6 bases, leaving 12 bases between them. In germline, CDR1 is MNHEY, CDR2 SVGAGI. The CDR3 loop is CASSYSGTGFNSPLHF. CDR3 nucleotide sequence: TGTGCCAGCAGTTACTCCGGGACTGGGTTTAATTCACCCCTCCACTTT.

The chain combines TRBV30 with TRBJ1-5; 7 bases match TRBD1. Trimming removed 2 bases from V and 2 bases from J; junction bases left unmatched: 9. Per germline, CDR1 GTSNPN and CDR2 SVGIG (reference sequence). This CDR3 is built from 16 residues. The CDR3 loop is CAWSPGGDFGNQPQHF. The CDR3 nucleotides are TGTGCCTGGAGTCCAGGGGGGGATTTCGGCAATCAGCCCCAGCATTTT.

This rearrangement joins TRBV27 to TRBJ1-1; weak D call: TRBD1 (6 bases). There are 15 residues in the CDR3. Looked up from germline, CDR1 is MNHEY and CDR2 is SMNVEV (reference sequence). The V gene lost 6 bases and the J gene lost 4 bases, with 18 bases spanning the gap. The CDR3 DNA sequence: TGTGCCAGCAGGCCAACGGGGGCACCGGGCACTGAAGCTTTCTTT. This sequence encodes CASRPTGAPGTEAFF.

This clone was observed a handful of times. The chain uses TRBV30 and TRBJ1-2; D call uncertain. Germline V gene lookup returns CDR1 GTSNPN and CDR2 SVGIG (reference sequence). The CDR3 consists of 11 residues. V dropped 2 bases and J dropped 2 bases, with 3 bases sitting between them. The CDR3 is CAWSLNYGYTF. DNA of the CDR3: TGTGCCTGGAGTCTCAACTATGGCTACACCTTC.

The chain combines TRBV28 with TRBJ1-1; D ambiguous. The V end lost 8 bases, the J end lost 1 base, and 5 bases lay between the germline ends. The CDR3 has 11 residues. CDR1 is MDHEN, CDR2 SYDVKM, per germline. CDR3 in amino acids: CASVGNTEAFF. The DNA of the CDR3 is TGTGCCAGCGTAGGGAACACTGAAGCTTTCTTT. The complete variable domain, with remaining parts taken from reference TRBV28 and TRBJ1-1, reads DVKVTQSSRYLVKRTGEKVFLECVQDMDHENMFWYRQDPGLGLRLIYFSYDVKMKEKGDIPEGYSVSREKKERFSLILESASTNQTSMYLCASVGNTEAFFGQGTRLTVV.